The TCR beta chain described here comes from a study of blood T cell repertoires in COVID-19. Study information: Nucleic acid was either cDNA or gDNA, and it came from T cells, B-cell-depleted T cells, or PBMCs.

CDR1 MNHEY and CDR2 SVGEGT come from the germline V gene. V lost 5 bases, J lost 2 bases, and 12 bases lay in between. The CDR3 is 15 amino acids. As processed by the authors: Reference gene primer amplification yielded estimated nucleated cell counts. Assay: immunoSEQ multiplex PCR; the TCRdb copy retains only in-frame clones and omits some. V and J calls and clone size are as listed in that table; D and trimming were resolved from the DNA. The table lists under 150,000 clones, 65% to 90% of them singletons. Which cohort a participant joined came from the clinical history participants gave. Cohort 3 recovered donors had two negative PCRs, clearance, or symptom resolution.

This chain links TRBV6-2 or TRBV6-3 with TRBJ2-2; no clear D. Sequencing was performed on PBMCs or T cells enriched from blood (not recorded which). This clonotype was sampled from a woman in her 50s who had recovered from COVID-19. The CDR3 region is CASSRSRLNTGELFF. Written as DNA, the CDR3 is TGTGCCAGCAGTCGCTCTAGGCTAAACACCGGGGAGCTGTTTTTT.